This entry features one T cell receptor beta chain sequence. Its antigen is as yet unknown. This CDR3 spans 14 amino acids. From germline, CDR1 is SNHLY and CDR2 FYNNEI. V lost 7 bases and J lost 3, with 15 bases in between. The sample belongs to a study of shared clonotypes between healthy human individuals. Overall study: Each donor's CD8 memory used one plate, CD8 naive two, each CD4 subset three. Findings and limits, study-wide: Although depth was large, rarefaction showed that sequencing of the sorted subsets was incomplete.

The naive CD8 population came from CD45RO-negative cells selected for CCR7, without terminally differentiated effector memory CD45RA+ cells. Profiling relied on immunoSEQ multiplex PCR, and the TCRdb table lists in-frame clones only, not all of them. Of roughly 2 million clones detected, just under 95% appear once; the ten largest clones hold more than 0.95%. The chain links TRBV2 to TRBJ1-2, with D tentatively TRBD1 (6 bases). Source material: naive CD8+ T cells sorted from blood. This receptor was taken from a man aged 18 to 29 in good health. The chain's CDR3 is CASTMGAGDYGYTF. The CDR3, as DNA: TGTGCCAGCACCATGGGGGCAGGGGACTATGGCTACACCTTC.